The next 29 T cell receptor beta chains were all read from a single sample in a study of shared clonotypes between healthy human individuals. Generated by immunoSEQ multiplex PCR, the TCRdb table keeps only in-frame clones and is missing some. The data contain 1 million to 1.2 million clones, approximately 80% of them singletons. Sequenced input: memory CD4+ T cells from PBMCs. The subset here: CD45RA-negative fraction. These receptors came from a man aged 18-30 years in good health. Some clones in this sample may be carry-over from other donors' samples.

The chain employs TRBV7-9 and TRBJ1-3, with no clear D. Germline loops: CDR1 SEHNR, CDR2 FQNEAQ (reference sequence). The CDR3 is made up of 15 amino acids. V shed 1 base and J shed 2 bases, with 9 bases lying between them. The CDR3 spells CASSLGRSAGNTIYF. In DNA, the CDR3 is TGTGCCAGCAGCTTAGGCAGGTCAGCTGGAAACACCATATATTTT. Full variable domain (rest looked up from reference TRBV7-9 and TRBJ1-3): DTGVSQNPRHKITKRGQNVTFRCDPISEHNRLYWYRQTLGQGPEFLTYFQNEAQLEKSRLLSDRFSAERPKGSFSTLEIQRTEQGDSAMYLCASSLGRSAGNTIYFGEGSWLTVV.

The chain uses TRBV2 and TRBJ1-1, with TRBD1 as a possible D gene (5 bases). V lost 4 bases and J lost 1, with 19 bases in between. The CDR3 sequence is 17 residues long. Germline values: CDR1 SNHLY, CDR2 FYNNEI. The CDR3 DNA is TGTGCCAGCAGTGGGTATAGAAGTGGGACGGCGAACACTGAAGCTTTCTTT. Amino acid sequence: CASSGYRSGTANTEAFF. Full variable domain (rest looked up from reference TRBV2 and TRBJ1-1): EPEVTQTPSHQVTQMGQEVILRCVPISNHLYFYWYRQILGQKVEFLVSFYNNEISEKSEIFDDQFSVERPDGSNFTLKIRSTKLEDSAMYFCASSGYRSGTANTEAFFGQGTRLTVV.

As to this clone: The sample contains more than one DNA sequence encoding this CDR3. The chain is built from TRBV5-1 and TRBJ2-3, with unresolved D. V gave up 0 bases and J gave up 2 bases, with 7 bases separating them. The CDR3 consists of 14 residues. Germline V gene lookup returns CDR1 SGHRS and CDR2 YFSETQ. CDR3 region: CASSLGAYTDTQYF. As DNA, the CDR3 is TGCGCCAGCAGCTTGGGGGCTTACACAGATACGCAGTATTTT.

As for this clone: A much larger clonotype is one base distant, so this may be a read error. Other DNA sequences in the same sample also yield this CDR3. The chain combines TRBV30 with TRBJ1-1; D might be TRBD1 (6 bases). CDR1 GTSNPN and CDR2 SVGIG come from the germline V gene (reference sequence). This CDR3 spans 14 amino acids. The CDR3, as DNA: TGTGCCTGGGACAACACTGGGGGGGCCCCTGAGGCTTTCTTT. Amino acid sequence: CAWDNTGGAPEAFF. The complete variable domain, with remaining parts taken from reference TRBV30 and TRBJ1-1, reads SQTIHQWPATLVQPVGSPLSLECTVEGTSNPNLYWYRQAAGRGLQLLFYSVGIGQISSEVPQNLSASRPQDRQFILSSKKLLLSDSGFYLCAWDNTGGAPEAFFGQGTRLTVV.

V is TRBV30 and J is TRBJ1-5; possible D gene TRBD1, 5 bases. Trimming took 3 bases from V and 1 from J, leaving 13 bases between them. Germline CDR1 is GTSNPN and CDR2 is SVGIG (reference sequence). This CDR3 contains 15 residues. The CDR3 coding sequence is TGTGCCTGGAGCTACGGACACCTAAGCAATCAGCCCCAGCATTTT. Translation: CAWSYGHLSNQPQHF.

The chain carries TRBV5-1 and TRBJ2-2; 9 nucleotides agree with TRBD1. From germline, CDR1 is SGHRS and CDR2 YFSETQ. The CDR3 totals 15 residues. V shed 6 bases, J shed 3 bases, and the junction held 6 bases outside the gene matches. The DNA of the CDR3 is TGCGCCAGCACAACCGGGACAGGGTACACCGGGGAGCTGTTTTTT. Protein: CASTTGTGYTGELFF.

This clone has only a few counts. Other DNA variants within this sample encode the same CDR3. The V and J genes are TRBV5-6 and TRBJ2-7; TRBD2 aligns across 10 bases. V lost 2 bases, J lost 3 bases, and 2 bases stayed unmatched. The CDR3 spans 14 residues. The germline V gene has CDR1 SGHDT and CDR2 YYEEEE. For the CDR3, the DNA is TGTGCCAGCAGCTTAGGGACTAGCGTCTACGAGCAGTACTTC. This gives the protein CASSLGTSVYEQYF. The whole variable domain, remainder taken from reference TRBV5-6 and TRBJ2-7, is DAGVTQSPTHLIKTRGQQVTLRCSPKSGHDTVSWYQQALGQGPQFIFQYYEEEERQRGNFPDRFSGHQFPNYSSELNVNALLLGDSALYLCASSLGTSVYEQYFGPGTRLTVT.

The chain links TRBV5-1 to TRBJ2-7; no definite D call. The CDR3 is made up of 15 amino acids. The V end lost 1 base, the J end lost 5 bases, and 16 bases lay between the germline ends. Per germline, CDR1 SGHRS and CDR2 YFSETQ. CDR3 nucleotides: TGCGCCAGCAGCTTGATCGGTAACCGTAGGCACGAGCAGTACTTC. Residues: CASSLIGNRRHEQYF.

The rearrangement links TRBV5-1 to TRBJ1-1; the D is unclear. From germline, CDR1 is SGHRS and CDR2 YFSETQ. Trimming pared 0 bases from V and 1 base from J, leaving 10 bases between. There are 15 residues in the CDR3. The DNA of the CDR3 is TGCGCCAGCAGCTTGGTCCGCGGGAGGAACACTGAAGCTTTCTTT. This codes for CASSLVRGRNTEAFF.

The V call is TRBV5-6, the J call TRBJ2-5, with 8 bases lining up with TRBD1. The ends lost 4 bases at V and 6 bases at J; junction bases unmatched: 8. The CDR3 consists of 14 residues. In germline, CDR1 is SGHDT, CDR2 YYEEEE. The CDR3 coding sequence is TGTGCCAGCAGCAGAATAAGGGACAGGCAGACCCAGTACTTC. It translates to CASSRIRDRQTQYF.

The V gene is TRBV21-1, the J gene TRBJ1-2; TRBD1 is taken as the D call from the table, unchecked against the DNA. TRBV21-1 constitutes a pseudogene. The CDR3 sequence is 11 residues long. CDR3 protein: CASSHTYGYTF. CDR3 coding DNA: TGTGCCAGCAGCCACACCTATGGCTACACCTTC.

Many counts were recorded for this clone. The gene calls are TRBV5-1 and TRBJ2-1, with no clear D. V lost 0 bases to trimming and J lost 3 bases, with 10 bases between them. Germline assignment: CDR1 SGHRS and CDR2 YFSETQ. The CDR3 length is 15 residues. The chain's CDR3 is CASSLENGGYNEQFF. As DNA, the CDR3 is TGCGCCAGCAGCTTGGAAAATGGCGGCTACAATGAGCAGTTCTTC. The variable domain in full, with the rest retrieved from reference TRBV5-1 and TRBJ2-1, is KAGVTQTPRYLIKTRGQQVTLSCSPISGHRSVSWYQQTPGQGLQFLFEYFSETQRNKGNFPGRFSGRQFSNSRSEMNVSTLELGDSALYLCASSLENGGYNEQFFGPGTRLTVL.

This clone was seen at least ten times. The chain combines TRBV2 with TRBJ2-3, with D possibly matching TRBD1 (6 bases). CDR1 is SNHLY and CDR2 is FYNNEI in the germline V gene. The V end was cut by 11 bases, the J end by 1 base, with 16 bases between. The CDR3 totals 14 residues. CDR3 DNA: TGTGCCTCGAAACGGGCAGGGGGCACAGATACGCAGTATTTT. Protein sequence: CASKRAGGTDTQYF.

This rearrangement joins TRBV7-7 to TRBJ2-3; the D gene is possibly TRBD2 (5 bases). Trimming pared 5 bases from V and 2 bases from J, leaving 8 bases between. Germline assignment: CDR1 SSHAT and CDR2 FNYEAQ (reference sequence). This CDR3 spans 13 amino acids. CDR3 DNA sequence: TGTGCCAGCAGCCTAGGACTCACAGATACGCAGTATTTT. Protein: CASSLGLTDTQYF. Looking up the rest from reference TRBV7-7 and TRBJ2-3 gives the full variable domain: GAGVSQSPRYKVTKRGQDVTLRCDPISSHATLYWYQQALGQGPEFLTYFNYEAQPDKSGLPSDRFSAERPEGSISTLTIQRTEQRDSAMYRCASSLGLTDTQYFGPGTRLTVL.

The chain links TRBV7-9 to TRBJ1-1; 9 bases map to TRBD1. Trimming took 5 bases from V and 7 from J; bases not matched to a gene: 11. The CDR3 has 15 residues. Germline values: CDR1 SEHNR, CDR2 FQNEAQ (reference sequence). DNA for the CDR3: TGTGCCAGCAGCCCCTGGGACAGGGCAACGATTGAAGCTTTCTTT. The encoded protein is CASSPWDRATIEAFF.

For this clone: Other DNA sequences in the sample encode the same CDR3. The chain combines TRBV5-1 with TRBJ1-1; D gene uncertain. Germline V gene lookup returns CDR1 SGHRS and CDR2 YFSETQ. The CDR3 extends over 15 amino acids. V lost 1 base, J lost 0 bases, and 10 bases lay in between. The CDR3 region is CASSLSAGMNTEAFF. The CDR3 DNA reads as TGCGCCAGCAGCTTGTCGGCCGGAATGAACACTGAAGCTTTCTTT.

As concerns this clone: In the same sample, other DNA sequences code for this CDR3. The rearrangement links TRBV5-1 to TRBJ2-2; 8 positions match TRBD1. Germline assignment: CDR1 SGHRS and CDR2 YFSETQ. Trimming removed 2 bases from V and 2 bases from J; junction bases left unmatched: 5. The CDR3 extends over 16 amino acids. Here the CDR3 reads CASSFGTGDNTGELFF. As DNA, the CDR3 is TGCGCCAGCAGCTTCGGGACAGGTGATAACACCGGGGAGCTGTTTTTT.

The V gene is TRBV11-3, the J gene TRBJ2-2; TRBD2 is a possible D gene (6 bases). The V end lost 3 bases, the J end lost 5 bases, and 13 bases lay between the germline ends. Per the germline V gene, CDR1 is SGHNT and CDR2 is YENEEA. CDR3 size: 15 residues. This chain's CDR3 is CASSFSRGKTGELFF. In DNA form, the CDR3 reads TGTGCCAGCAGCTTTAGCCGGGGGAAGACCGGGGAGCTGTTTTTT.

This chain joins TRBV6-5 and TRBJ1-4, with a possible D match to TRBD1 (5 bases). The CDR3 is 15 amino acids. The V gene's germline CDR1 is MNHEY and CDR2 SVGAGI. V dropped 0 bases and J dropped 1 base, with 6 bases sitting between them. CDR3 sequence: CASSYSTGTNEKLFF. The CDR3 bases are TGTGCCAGCAGTTACTCTACAGGAACTAATGAAAAACTGTTTTTT.

This clone has just a few counts. The chain uses TRBV19 and TRBJ2-5; 8 nucleotides line up with TRBD1. The ends lost 5 bases at V and 5 bases at J; junction bases unmatched: 4. The CDR3 loop spans 13 amino acids. Germline V lookup: CDR1 LNHDA, CDR2 SQIVND (reference sequence). The CDR3: CASSGQGSETQYF. The CDR3 region has the DNA TGTGCCAGTAGTGGACAGGGTTCGGAGACCCAGTACTTC.

The V gene is TRBV19, the J gene TRBJ1-5, with TRBD1 identical over 7 bases. The V and J ends lost 4 bases and 5 bases, in that order; junction bases with no gene match: 8. CDR1 and CDR2 (germline): LNHDA, SQIVND (reference sequence). This CDR3 is 15 amino acids long. DNA for the CDR3: TGTGCCAGTAGTACAACCAACAGGGGACATCAGCCCCAGCATTTT. Translating it yields CASSTTNRGHQPQHF.

V gene TRBV5-1 combines with J gene TRBJ1-1; 11 positions agree with TRBD1. The V and J ends lost 7 bases and 5 bases, in that order; junction bases with no gene match: 4. Per germline, CDR1 SGHRS and CDR2 YFSETQ. The CDR3 length is 13 residues. The CDR3: CASGWDRGTEAFF. In DNA form, the CDR3 reads TGCGCCAGCGGGTGGGACAGGGGGACTGAAGCTTTCTTT.

The genes are TRBV5-4 and TRBJ2-3; 8 bases are shared with TRBD2. From germline, CDR1 is SGHNT and CDR2 YYREEE (reference sequence). The CDR3 runs to 15 residues. J lost 6 bases, V lost 4 bases, and 10 bases had no gene match. CDR3 sequence reads: CASSPGLAPGDTQYF. DNA for the CDR3: TGTGCCAGCAGCCCCGGACTAGCCCCCGGGGATACGCAGTATTTT.

The chain employs TRBV5-4 and TRBJ2-5, with D possibly matching TRBD1 (6 bases). This CDR3 contains 15 residues. Trimming removed 0 bases from V and 1 base from J, with 10 bases in between. Germline V gene data show CDR1 as SGHNT and CDR2 as YYREEE (reference sequence). The CDR3 DNA is TGTGCCAGCAGCTTGGGTCGGACAGCCCAAGAGACCCAGTACTTC. It translates to CASSLGRTAQETQYF.

The chain employs TRBV16 and TRBJ1-5, with 7 bases matching TRBD1. Germline V gives CDR1 KGHSY, CDR2 FQNENV. Germline trimming cut 3 bases from V and 4 bases from J; bases unmatched to any gene: 3. The CDR3 is made up of 14 amino acids. The CDR3 nucleotides are TGTGCCAGCAGCCACCTACAGGGGAATCAGCCCCAGCATTTT. This gives the protein CASSHLQGNQPQHF.

The chain recombines TRBV19 with TRBJ2-7; the match to TRBD2 covers 8 bases. V shed 5 bases, J shed 6 bases, and the junction held 12 bases outside the gene matches. The CDR3 is 15 amino acids. The germline V gene has CDR1 LNHDA and CDR2 SQIVND (reference sequence). DNA for the CDR3: TGTGCCAGTAGTCTCACCGGGACTAGAGGTGGCGAGCAGTACTTC. It yields the protein CASSLTGTRGGEQYF.

The chain uses TRBV14 and TRBJ2-7, with D maybe TRBD2 (6 bases). Trimming stripped 4 bases from V and 5 bases from J, with 18 bases between. The CDR3 length is 15 residues. In germline, CDR1 is SGHDN, CDR2 FVKESK. Written as DNA, the CDR3 is TGTGCCAGCAGCCCCCGGGACTCCCACGGGGACGAGCAGTACTTC. Its translation: CASSPRDSHGDEQYF.

A few counts support this clone. The rearrangement joins TRBV5-1 to TRBJ1-1; TRBD1 aligns across 8 bases. With V trimmed by 8 bases and J by 0 bases, 6 bases remained unmatched. The length of the CDR3 is 14 residues. Germline CDR1 and CDR2: SGHRS and YFSETQ. The CDR3 nucleotides read TGCGCCAGTCGACAGGGGACCTTGAACACTGAAGCTTTCTTT. This sequence encodes CASRQGTLNTEAFF.

This sequence joins TRBV27 and TRBJ2-7; 9 nucleotides match TRBD1. Germline V lookup: CDR1 MNHEY, CDR2 SMNVEV (reference sequence). The junction had 11 bases not matched to a gene; V was cut back by 5 bases and J by 6 bases. The CDR3 contains 15 residues. CDR3 coding DNA: TGTGCCAGCAGTCTCAGGGACAGGGCGTTGTTCGAGCAGTACTTC. Translating it yields CASSLRDRALFEQYF.